This paragraph covers one TCR beta chain sequence. Its antigen is undetermined. The sample originates from a study of regulatory T cells in long-lasting Graves disease. Points from the study as a whole: Newly diagnosed patients had higher TCR diversity than persistent Graves' patients did.

Time point specified: newly diagnosed GD, antithyroid drugs for less than 3 months. Scientists built the TCR library using RNA that was extracted from PBMCs. The CDR3 extends over 13 amino acids. After removal of 7 bases from V and 6 bases from J, the junction contained 9 bases not matched to a gene. CDR1 is GTSNPN and CDR2 is SVGIG in the germline V gene (reference sequence). For TCR beta, libraries came from iRepertoire HTBI primers and Arm-PCR of CDR3 regions. In TCRdb, the multiplex PCR reads were re-called with MiXCR into one record per CDR3 protein. The repertoire has over 300,000 distinct CDR3 sequences, roughly 16% of them found once; the top ten carry 20% to 25%.

The source of this sequence is a female donor with Graves disease. The sample here was peripheral blood mononuclear cells (PBMCs), taken at new diagnosis, from a patient treated with antithyroid drugs. The genes are TRBV30 and TRBJ1-5; TRBD1 aligns across 7 bases. The CDR3 bases are TGTGCCTACGAAGCAGGGGGAGGTCAGCCCCAGCATTTT. Encoded protein: CAYEAGGGQPQHF.